The 23 T cell receptor beta chains reported below all come from one sample, sequenced in a study of cytomegalovirus exposure and HLA in healthy donors. Sequenced by immunoSEQ multiplex PCR; TCRdb stores in-frame clones only, minus some. The table records 60,000 to 80,000 clones, roughly 93% of them present only once. Input material: PBMCs. These receptors were taken from a woman younger than 30 in good health and CMV-seropositive.

This clone has only a few counts. The chain uses TRBV6-1 and TRBJ2-6, with TRBD1 identical over 9 bases. The ends lost 6 bases at V and 0 bases at J; junction bases unmatched: 0. CDR1 is MNHNS and CDR2 is SASEGT in the germline V gene. The CDR3 is made up of 15 amino acids. The CDR3 spells CASRTGGSGANVLTF. In nucleotides, the CDR3 is TGTGCCAGCAGGACAGGGGGCTCTGGGGCCAACGTCCTGACTTTC.

The chain has TRBV28 and TRBJ1-1, with TRBD1 matching over 8 bases. V lost 7 bases, J lost 0 bases, and 16 bases stayed unmatched. From germline, CDR1 is MDHEN and CDR2 SYDVKM. The CDR3 length is 18 residues. CDR3 loop: CASIDRQGALFMNTEAFF. The DNA for the CDR3 is TGTGCCAGCATCGATAGGCAGGGGGCGCTCTTCATGAACACTGAAGCTTTCTTT.

This clone was seen once. The chain carries TRBV5-5 and TRBJ1-1; TRBD1 is a possible D gene (6 bases). The ends were cut back, 1 base at V and 3 bases at J, with 13 bases in the middle. Germline V gene data show CDR1 as SGHKS and CDR2 as YYEKEE (reference sequence). This CDR3 comprises 15 residues. CDR3: CASSLIRGKDTEAFF. The CDR3, as DNA: TGTGCCAGCAGCTTGATCAGGGGCAAGGACACTGAAGCTTTCTTT.

This clone was detected once. V is TRBV28 and J is TRBJ2-7, with TRBD1 matching over 9 bases. The CDR3 totals 14 residues. Germline CDR1 is MDHEN and CDR2 is SYDVKM. V shed 6 bases and J 5 bases; nucleotides not matched to a gene: 8. In nucleotides, the CDR3 is TGTGCCAGCAGCACCGGGACAGGGCAGGACGAGCAGTACTTC. As protein: CASSTGTGQDEQYF. Full variable domain (rest looked up from reference TRBV28 and TRBJ2-7): DVKVTQSSRYLVKRTGEKVFLECVQDMDHENMFWYRQDPGLGLRLIYFSYDVKMKEKGDIPEGYSVSREKKERFSLILESASTNQTSMYLCASSTGTGQDEQYFGPGTRLTVT.

V and J are TRBV19 and TRBJ1-6; the D is unclear. The CDR3 extends over 14 amino acids. Trimming shortened V by 7 bases and J by 2 bases, and 9 bases separated the two germline ends. Germline CDR1 and CDR2: LNHDA and SQIVND (reference sequence). The CDR3 DNA reads TGTGCCAGTACGGGAGCTACCTATAATTCACCCCTCCACTTT. It encodes CASTGATYNSPLHF.

CDR3 region: CATRLAVEETQYF. The CDR3 DNA is TGTGCCACTAGACTAGCCGTTGAAGAGACCCAGTACTTC. The J gene is TRBJ2-5, the V gene TRBV5-4, with TRBD2 matching 7 bases. Germline V gene lookup returns CDR1 SGHNT and CDR2 YYREEE (reference sequence). The CDR3 is 13 residues long. V trimming: 9 bases; J trimming: 3 bases; junction bases outside the gene matches: 8.

This chain joins TRBV21-1 and TRBJ1-6. TRBV21-1 corresponds to a pseudogene. CDR3 length: 15 amino acids. The CDR3 nucleotides are TGTGCCAGCTCAGACCGGAGTTTGTATAATTCACCCCTCCACTTT. As protein: CASSDRSLYNSPLHF.

The chain carries TRBV6-5 and TRBJ1-5, with D tentatively TRBD1 (6 bases). Germline V gives CDR1 MNHEY, CDR2 SVGAGI. Trimming removed 0 bases at V and 4 bases at J, with 10 bases between. This CDR3 spans 15 amino acids. DNA for the CDR3: TGTGCCAGCAGTTACTCGAATACAGGGAATCAGCCCCAGCATTTT. Protein: CASSYSNTGNQPQHF.

V and J are TRBV14 and TRBJ2-2; 9 bases align to TRBD2. The CDR3 length is 15 residues. Per the germline V gene, CDR1 is SGHDN and CDR2 is FVKESK. With V trimmed by 4 bases and J by 6 bases, 6 bases remained unmatched. The CDR3 spells CASSLSGSRAGELFF. The CDR3 DNA follows: TGTGCCAGCAGCCTTAGCGGGAGTCGGGCCGGGGAGCTGTTTTTT.

The J gene is TRBJ2-4, the V gene TRBV27, with D possibly being TRBD1 (5 bases). The CDR3 length is 15 residues. Germline-derived CDR1 and CDR2 are MNHEY and SMNVEV (reference sequence). Trimming took 5 bases from V and 0 from J, leaving 11 bases between them. The CDR3, as DNA: TGTGCCAGCAGTACAGGCCGTCTAGCCAAAAACATTCAGTACTTC. Protein sequence: CASSTGRLAKNIQYF.

This chain connects TRBV27 to TRBJ1-1; 10 bases map to TRBD1. CDR3 size: 16 residues. The V and J ends lost 4 bases and 6 bases, in that order; junction bases with no gene match: 11. Germline CDR1 reads MNHEY; CDR2 reads SMNVEV (reference sequence). The CDR3 DNA reads as TGTGCCAGCAGTTCACCCCGGGACAGGGGAGGACCTGAAGCTTTCTTT. Its translation is CASSSPRDRGGPEAFF.

The rearrangement joins TRBV4-1 to TRBJ1-6; D unresolved. The V and J ends lost 0 bases and 7 bases respectively, with 19 bases between them. Looked up from germline, CDR1 is MGHRA and CDR2 is YSYEKL. This CDR3 contains 18 residues. This CDR3 is CASSQEGRAPGSNSPLHF. The CDR3 DNA reads as TGCGCCAGCAGCCAAGAGGGGAGGGCCCCCGGTTCCAATTCACCCCTCCACTTT.

The chain recombines TRBV28 with TRBJ2-7; a weak D match, TRBD1 (6 bases). The germline V and J ends were trimmed by 4 bases and 6 bases, with 10 bases remaining between them. This CDR3 region has 12 residues. The germline V gene encodes CDR1 MDHEN and CDR2 SYDVKM. This CDR3 reads CASSYRVSEQYF. CDR3 bases: TGTGCCAGCAGTTACAGGGTCAGCGAGCAGTACTTC. Based on the CDR3 plus reference TRBV28 and TRBJ2-7, the full variable domain is DVKVTQSSRYLVKRTGEKVFLECVQDMDHENMFWYRQDPGLGLRLIYFSYDVKMKEKGDIPEGYSVSREKKERFSLILESASTNQTSMYLCASSYRVSEQYFGPGTRLTVT.

The rearrangement uses TRBV29-1 and TRBJ1-2, with D possibly matching TRBD1 (5 bases). The germline CDR1 and CDR2 sequences are SQVTM and ANQGSEA. This CDR3 has 14 residues. Trimming shortened V by 4 bases and J by 2 bases, and 14 bases separated the two germline ends. The CDR3 is CSVGGTGGNYGYTF. The CDR3 nucleotides are TGCAGCGTTGGAGGTACCGGGGGAAACTATGGCTACACCTTC.

In its sample, this clone was seen once. The rearrangement links TRBV4-2 to TRBJ2-1; 9 bases fit TRBD1. Germline loops: CDR1 LGHNA, CDR2 YNFKEQ. Unmatched junction bases numbered 22, after V lost 2 bases and J lost 8 bases. The CDR3 extends over 20 amino acids. The CDR3 DNA reads as TGTGCCAGCAGCCAAAATCCCCCACCCACGGACAGGGGAAGTTTGGATGAGCAGTTCTTC. Encoded protein: CASSQNPPPTDRGSLDEQFF.

The V call is TRBV4-1, the J call TRBJ2-3; 8 bases align to TRBD1. This CDR3 region has 17 residues. Germline-derived CDR1 and CDR2 are MGHRA and YSYEKL. Losses at the gene ends were 2 bases for V and 4 bases for J; bases not matched to a gene: 11. The CDR3 loop reads CASSQWLETGAPDTQYF. Here the CDR3 DNA reads TGCGCCAGCAGCCAATGGTTAGAGACAGGGGCCCCAGATACGCAGTATTTT.

The CDR3 region has the DNA TGTGCCAGTACATTGAACAGGGGGCAGGACACTGAAGCTTTCTTT. Its protein is CASTLNRGQDTEAFF. The chain couples TRBV19 to TRBJ1-1; 9 bases match TRBD1. Looked up from germline, CDR1 is LNHDA and CDR2 is SQIVND (reference sequence). The CDR3 is 15 residues long. V lost 7 bases, J lost 3 bases, and 9 bases stayed unmatched.

The chain uses TRBV7-5 and TRBJ1-1. TRBV7-5 represents a pseudogene. CDR3 length: 16 residues. In DNA form, the CDR3 reads TGTGCCAGAAGCTGCTCATGCTGGGAGATGAACACTGAAGCTTTCTTT. This gives the protein CARSCSCWEMNTEAFF.

The chain links TRBV9 to TRBJ1-1; D gene unclear. Germline CDR1 reads SGDLS; CDR2 reads YYNGEE. This CDR3 region has 15 residues. With 3 bases removed from V and 3 bases from J, the gap between germline ends came to 15 bases. The CDR3 sequence: CASSGPRLEDTEAFF. The CDR3 DNA follows: TGTGCCAGCAGCGGACCCCGCTTGGAGGACACTGAAGCTTTCTTT.

V and J are TRBV27 and TRBJ1-5; no clear D gene. CDR1 MNHEY and CDR2 SMNVEV come from the germline V gene (reference sequence). The CDR3 has 13 amino acids. The V gene lost 5 bases and the J gene lost 6 bases, with 11 bases spanning the gap. The DNA for the CDR3 is TGTGCCAGCAGTGCGGGCGGGATTCAGCCCCAGCATTTT. Translation gives CASSAGGIQPQHF.

For this clone: This sample also contains other DNA sequences that code for the same CDR3. The genes are TRBV27 and TRBJ2-7, with D maybe TRBD2 (5 bases). Germline V gene lookup returns CDR1 MNHEY and CDR2 SMNVEV (reference sequence). The CDR3 extends over 14 amino acids. Between the trimmed V and J ends, which lost 3 bases and 3 bases, there was a span of 12 bases. The CDR3 sequence is CASSFGGRGYEQYF. The CDR3 DNA follows: TGTGCCAGCAGTTTCGGCGGTCGGGGCTACGAGCAGTACTTC.

V usage is TRBV27 and J usage is TRBJ2-1; the D gene is possibly TRBD1 (6 bases). CDR1 is MNHEY, CDR2 SMNVEV, per germline (reference sequence). CDR3 length: 15 amino acids. V lost 5 bases and J 6 bases, leaving 17 bases between the germline ends. The CDR3 DNA is TGTGCCAGCAGTCGCACGTCTCAGGGGCCCAATGAGCAGTTCTTC. As protein: CASSRTSQGPNEQFF.

The J gene is TRBJ1-1, the V gene TRBV6-5; possibly TRBD1 for D (5 bases). The CDR3 totals 13 residues. CDR1 is MNHEY and CDR2 is SVGAGI in the germline V gene. The V end was cut by 8 bases, the J end by 0 bases, with 10 bases between. As DNA, the CDR3 is TGTGCCAGCCTGCGGGGGATGAACACTGAAGCTTTCTTT. As protein: CASLRGMNTEAFF.